This is a list of T cell receptor beta chains from one sample in a study of low-dose radiotherapy and immunotherapy resistance in tumors. TCRdb processed the reads anew with MiXCR; each CDR3 protein has one entry. The sample has some 100,000 distinct CDR3 sequences; 20% are singletons. Source: PBMCs, taken after low-dose radiotherapy plus immunotherapy. These receptors all stem from a female donor with ovarian cancer. Both conserved end residues are part of each CDR3. Each record gives: V gene, clone size, D gene, J gene, CDR3 protein, CDR3 DNA. The D gene is left open where the match is weak. Only some rows state a clone size, as once, few, many or a class for expanded clones.

v_call: TRBV9; clone_size: many; d_call: .; j_call: TRBJ1-4; cdr3_aa: CASSVSGRGEKLFF; cdr3_nt: TGTGCCAGCAGCGTTTCAGGGAGAGGTGAAAAACTGTTTTTT
v_call: TRBV25-1; clone_size: many; d_call: .; j_call: TRBJ1-3; cdr3_aa: CASSRSNRVTIYF; cdr3_nt: TGTGCCAGCAGCCGCTCCAACAGGGTCACCATATATTTT
v_call: TRBV5-8; clone_size: many; d_call: .; j_call: TRBJ1-5; cdr3_aa: CASSLDVRDRQPQHF; cdr3_nt: TGTGCCAGCAGCTTGGATGTCAGGGACCGACAGCCCCAGCATTTT
v_call: TRBV11-3; clone_size: many; d_call: TRBD2; j_call: TRBJ2-1; cdr3_aa: CASSLEGSGGNYNEQFF; cdr3_nt: TGTGCCAGCAGCTTAGAAGGTAGCGGGGGAAATTACAATGAGCAGTTCTTC
v_call: TRBV4-3; clone_size: many; d_call: .; j_call: TRBJ2-3; cdr3_aa: CASSQDLVPDTQYF; cdr3_nt: TGCGCCAGCAGCCAAGATCTGGTTCCAGATACGCAGTATTTT
v_call: TRBV2; clone_size: many; d_call: .; j_call: TRBJ2-1; cdr3_aa: CASIRGAGNEQFF; cdr3_nt: TGTGCCAGCATACGGGGCGCTGGGAATGAGCAGTTCTTC
v_call: TRBV7-3; clone_size: many; d_call: .; j_call: TRBJ2-1; cdr3_aa: CASSPQAGLQFNEQFF; cdr3_nt: TGTGCCAGCAGCCCCCAGGCGGGACTTCAATTCAATGAGCAGTTCTTC
v_call: TRBV3-1; clone_size: many; d_call: TRBD1; j_call: TRBJ1-2; cdr3_aa: CASSPGGVWYGYTF; cdr3_nt: TGTGCCAGCAGCCCAGGGGGCGTGTGGTATGGCTACACCTTC
v_call: TRBV5-1; clone_size: .; d_call: .; j_call: TRBJ1-3; cdr3_aa: CASSPVSSGNTIYF; cdr3_nt: TGCGCCAGCAGCCCCGTTTCCTCTGGAAACACCATATATTTT
v_call: TRBV5-3; clone_size: .; d_call: TRBD2; j_call: TRBJ2-1; cdr3_aa: CASSSVWAGEGNEQFF; cdr3_nt: TGTGCCAGCAGCTCAGTGTGGGCGGGAGAAGGGAATGAGCAGTTCTTC
v_call: TRBV19; clone_size: many; d_call: .; j_call: TRBJ2-2; cdr3_aa: CASSINLNTGELFF; cdr3_nt: TGTGCCAGTAGTATAAATCTGAACACCGGGGAGCTGTTTTTT
v_call: TRBV5-1; clone_size: many; d_call: .; j_call: TRBJ1-1; cdr3_aa: CASSPGGQLTAEAFF; cdr3_nt: TGCGCCAGCAGCCCAGGTGGACAGCTTACAGCTGAAGCTTTCTTT
v_call: TRBV20-1; clone_size: many; d_call: TRBD2; j_call: TRBJ2-3; cdr3_aa: CSASPSGGGPRYF; cdr3_nt: TGCAGTGCTAGCCCAAGCGGGGGGGGCCCTCGGTATTTT
v_call: TRBV19; clone_size: once; d_call: TRBD2; j_call: TRBJ2-5; cdr3_aa: CASSLRLARGGETQYF; cdr3_nt: TGTGCCAGTAGTCTCCGACTAGCACGGGGCGGGGAGACCCAGTACTTC
v_call: TRBV5-1; clone_size: .; d_call: TRBD2; j_call: TRBJ2-3; cdr3_aa: CASSLWGLAGTDTQYF; cdr3_nt: TGCGCCAGCAGCTTGTGGGGACTAGCGGGCACAGATACGCAGTATTTT
v_call: TRBV5-5; clone_size: .; d_call: .; j_call: TRBJ2-1; cdr3_aa: CASSFWEGYDEQFF; cdr3_nt: TGTGCCAGCAGCTTTTGGGAAGGTTACGATGAGCAGTTCTTC
v_call: TRBV30; clone_size: few; d_call: .; j_call: TRBJ2-2; cdr3_aa: CAWSAAGILTGELFF; cdr3_nt: TGTGCCTGGAGTGCTGCCGGGATCCTCACCGGGGAGCTGTTTTTT
v_call: TRBV6-5; clone_size: many; d_call: .; j_call: TRBJ2-7; cdr3_aa: CASSKRRIYEQYF; cdr3_nt: TGTGCCAGCAGTAAGCGACGGATCTACGAGCAGTACTTC
v_call: TRBV12-3/TRBV12-4; clone_size: few; d_call: .; j_call: TRBJ2-4; cdr3_aa: CASSLLTETHKRAKNIQYF; cdr3_nt: TGTGCCAGCAGTTTACTTACCGAGACTCACAAAAGGGCCAAAAACATTCAGTACTTC
v_call: TRBV5-6; clone_size: many; d_call: .; j_call: TRBJ1-5; cdr3_aa: CASSFSVSQPQHF; cdr3_nt: TGTGCCAGCAGCTTTTCCGTGTCCCAGCCCCAGCATTTT
v_call: TRBV7-2; clone_size: many; d_call: TRBD2; j_call: TRBJ2-7; cdr3_aa: CASSEGAGAGGYEQYF; cdr3_nt: TGTGCCAGCAGCGAGGGGGCAGGAGCGGGAGGCTACGAGCAGTACTTC
v_call: TRBV2; clone_size: many; d_call: .; j_call: TRBJ1-5; cdr3_aa: CASSEEGGQPQHF; cdr3_nt: TGTGCCAGCAGTGAGGAGGGGGGTCAGCCCCAGCATTTT
v_call: TRBV10-3; clone_size: many; d_call: .; j_call: TRBJ2-3; cdr3_aa: CAISQNQPGTDTQYF; cdr3_nt: TGTGCCATCAGTCAAAACCAACCCGGGACAGATACGCAGTATTTT
v_call: TRBV5-1; clone_size: many; d_call: TRBD2; j_call: TRBJ2-1; cdr3_aa: CASTVTSGTYNEQFF; cdr3_nt: TGCGCCAGCACCGTGACTAGCGGGACCTACAATGAGCAGTTCTTC
v_call: TRBV4-1; clone_size: .; d_call: .; j_call: TRBJ2-3; cdr3_aa: CASSPGPQTGRSTDTQYF; cdr3_nt: TGCGCCAGCAGCCCCGGTCCTCAAACGGGTCGGAGCACAGATACGCAGTATTTT
v_call: TRBV15; clone_size: many; d_call: TRBD2; j_call: TRBJ2-1; cdr3_aa: CATSRDFVSGAYNEQFF; cdr3_nt: TGTGCCACCAGCAGAGATTTCGTGAGCGGGGCCTACAATGAGCAGTTCTTC
v_call: TRBV11-2; clone_size: many; d_call: .; j_call: TRBJ1-3; cdr3_aa: CASSLVSGTGNTIYF; cdr3_nt: TGTGCCAGCAGCTTAGTCTCGGGTACTGGAAACACCATATATTTT
v_call: TRBV6-2/TRBV6-3; clone_size: .; d_call: TRBD2; j_call: TRBJ2-7; cdr3_aa: CASGPGLALSYEQYF; cdr3_nt: TGTGCCAGCGGTCCGGGACTAGCCCTTTCCTACGAGCAGTACTTC
v_call: TRBV6-1; clone_size: .; d_call: .; j_call: TRBJ1-3; cdr3_aa: CASSQTGGNTIYF; cdr3_nt: TGTGCCAGCAGTCAGACGGGGGGAAACACCATATATTTT
v_call: TRBV9; clone_size: many; d_call: TRBD1; j_call: TRBJ2-1; cdr3_aa: CASSAVLGGGEQFF; cdr3_nt: TGTGCCAGCAGCGCAGTACTAGGGGGCGGTGAGCAGTTCTTC
v_call: TRBV20-1; clone_size: .; d_call: TRBD2; j_call: TRBJ2-7; cdr3_aa: CSALSGAFYEQYF; cdr3_nt: TGCAGTGCTCTTAGCGGGGCCTTCTACGAGCAGTACTTC
v_call: TRBV5-1; clone_size: many; d_call: .; j_call: TRBJ2-7; cdr3_aa: CASSLGSPRYEQYF; cdr3_nt: TGCGCCAGCAGCTTGGGGTCCCCCCGCTACGAGCAGTACTTC
v_call: TRBV20-1; clone_size: many; d_call: .; j_call: TRBJ2-3; cdr3_aa: CSASPPGLGDTQYF; cdr3_nt: TGCAGTGCTAGCCCCCCCGGTTTGGGAGATACGCAGTATTTT
v_call: TRBV7-3; clone_size: many; d_call: .; j_call: TRBJ1-1; cdr3_aa: CASSPQQDTEAFF; cdr3_nt: TGTGCCAGCAGCCCCCAACAGGACACTGAAGCTTTCTTT
v_call: TRBV7-6; clone_size: few; d_call: .; j_call: TRBJ2-1; cdr3_aa: CASSPLYRLGNEQFF; cdr3_nt: TGTGCCAGCAGCCCCCTATACAGGTTAGGCAATGAGCAGTTCTTC
v_call: TRBV24-1; clone_size: many; d_call: TRBD1; j_call: TRBJ2-1; cdr3_aa: CATSAPGTGDSSSYNEQFF; cdr3_nt: TGTGCCACCAGTGCTCCCGGGACAGGGGATTCCAGCTCCTACAATGAGCAGTTCTTC
v_call: TRBV20-1; clone_size: many; d_call: TRBD1; j_call: TRBJ1-5; cdr3_aa: CSARPTGTGGGQPQHF; cdr3_nt: TGCAGTGCTAGACCTACCGGGACAGGGGGCGGGCAGCCCCAGCATTTT
v_call: TRBV13; clone_size: many; d_call: TRBD2; j_call: TRBJ2-5; cdr3_aa: CASSSEGLAGEAKTQYF; cdr3_nt: TGTGCCAGCAGCTCCGAGGGACTAGCGGGAGAGGCGAAGACCCAGTACTTC
v_call: TRBV9; clone_size: .; d_call: TRBD1; j_call: TRBJ1-2; cdr3_aa: CASSVEAGGAGYTF; cdr3_nt: TGTGCCAGCAGCGTAGAGGCAGGGGGAGCTGGCTACACCTTC
v_call: TRBV6-2/TRBV6-3; clone_size: many; d_call: .; j_call: TRBJ2-7; cdr3_aa: CASSYGRNNEQYF; cdr3_nt: TGTGCCAGCAGTTACGGCCGGAACAACGAGCAGTACTTC
v_call: TRBV20-1; clone_size: many; d_call: TRBD1; j_call: TRBJ1-1; cdr3_aa: CSARDPGQGNTEAFF; cdr3_nt: TGCAGTGCTAGAGACCCGGGACAGGGGAACACTGAAGCTTTCTTT
v_call: TRBV5-4; clone_size: many; d_call: TRBD2; j_call: TRBJ2-3; cdr3_aa: CASSSAGRTDTQYF; cdr3_nt: TGTGCCAGCAGCTCAGCGGGACGCACAGATACGCAGTATTTT
v_call: TRBV27; clone_size: many; d_call: .; j_call: TRBJ2-2; cdr3_aa: CASSLQHTGELFF; cdr3_nt: TGTGCCAGCAGTTTGCAGCACACCGGGGAGCTGTTTTTT
v_call: TRBV7-9; clone_size: many; d_call: TRBD1; j_call: TRBJ1-6; cdr3_aa: CASSFNTGTGGSGHNSPLHF; cdr3_nt: TGTGCCAGCAGCTTTAATACCGGGACAGGGGGATCGGGCCATAATTCACCCCTCCACTTT
v_call: TRBV12-2; clone_size: many; d_call: .; j_call: TRBJ2-2; cdr3_aa: CASRLWDRGNTGELFF; cdr3_nt: TGTGCAAGTCGCTTGTGGGACAGGGGGAACACCGGGGAGCTGTTTTTT
v_call: TRBV3-1; clone_size: many; d_call: .; j_call: TRBJ2-3; cdr3_aa: CASSQDRRTLDTQYF; cdr3_nt: TGTGCCAGCAGCCAAGATCGCCGGACTCTAGATACGCAGTATTTT
v_call: TRBV11-3; clone_size: many; d_call: TRBD1; j_call: TRBJ2-1; cdr3_aa: CASSHHRGSYNEQFF; cdr3_nt: TGTGCCAGCAGCCACCACAGGGGTTCCTACAATGAGCAGTTCTTC
v_call: TRBV9; clone_size: .; d_call: .; j_call: TRBJ2-3; cdr3_aa: CASSVVDGGTPDTQYF; cdr3_nt: TGTGCCAGCAGCGTAGTTGACGGCGGGACTCCAGATACGCAGTATTTT
v_call: TRBV9; clone_size: many; d_call: .; j_call: TRBJ2-3; cdr3_aa: CASSIEQGPSSTDTQYF; cdr3_nt: TGTGCCAGCAGCATTGAACAGGGCCCTTCTAGCACAGATACGCAGTATTTT
v_call: TRBV20-1; clone_size: many; d_call: TRBD2; j_call: TRBJ2-1; cdr3_aa: CSARGGGAGYNEQFF; cdr3_nt: TGCAGTGCTAGGGGCGGGGGGGCCGGCTACAATGAGCAGTTCTTC
v_call: TRBV3-1; clone_size: .; d_call: .; j_call: TRBJ2-2; cdr3_aa: CASSPVANTGELFF; cdr3_nt: TGTGCCAGCAGCCCGGTCGCGAACACCGGGGAGCTGTTTTTT
v_call: TRBV29-1; clone_size: .; d_call: TRBD1; j_call: TRBJ1-1; cdr3_aa: CSVGDRENTEAFF; cdr3_nt: TGCAGCGTTGGGGACAGAGAGAACACTGAAGCTTTCTTT
v_call: TRBV20-1; clone_size: many; d_call: .; j_call: TRBJ1-1; cdr3_aa: CSAANRAPQYSVLNTEAFF; cdr3_nt: TGCAGTGCTGCCAACCGGGCCCCCCAATATAGCGTATTAAACACTGAAGCTTTCTTT
v_call: TRBV30; clone_size: many; d_call: TRBD2; j_call: TRBJ2-1; cdr3_aa: CAWRSWRERTYNEQFF; cdr3_nt: TGTGCCTGGAGGTCTTGGCGGGAGAGGACCTACAATGAGCAGTTCTTC
v_call: TRBV5-1; clone_size: many; d_call: TRBD2; j_call: TRBJ2-1; cdr3_aa: CASSPTSVNNEQFF; cdr3_nt: TGCGCCAGCAGCCCGACTAGCGTTAACAATGAGCAGTTCTTC
v_call: TRBV5-3; clone_size: many; d_call: .; j_call: TRBJ2-1; cdr3_aa: CASSLPSWGYYNEQFF; cdr3_nt: TGTGCCAGCAGCTTACCAAGTTGGGGCTACTACAATGAGCAGTTCTTC
v_call: TRBV5-1; clone_size: .; d_call: .; j_call: TRBJ1-1; cdr3_aa: CASSSHRVNTEAFF; cdr3_nt: TGCGCCAGCAGCTCCCACAGGGTGAACACTGAAGCTTTCTTT
v_call: TRBV5-1; clone_size: many; d_call: TRBD1; j_call: TRBJ2-7; cdr3_aa: CASSGGQGEQYF; cdr3_nt: TGCGCCAGCAGCGGGGGACAGGGGGAGCAGTACTTC
v_call: TRBV19; clone_size: many; d_call: .; j_call: TRBJ2-3; cdr3_aa: CASSIGLAIKDTQYF; cdr3_nt: TGTGCCAGTAGTATCGGTCTAGCGATTAAAGATACGCAGTATTTT
v_call: TRBV5-1; clone_size: many; d_call: .; j_call: TRBJ2-2; cdr3_aa: CASSPGHFPGELFF; cdr3_nt: TGCGCCAGCAGCCCCGGCCACTTCCCCGGGGAGCTGTTTTTT